The following is a T cell receptor (beta chain) sequence with its context. This entry is derived from a study of control samples from healthy donors and cancer patients. Libraries were prepared by immunoSEQ multiplex PCR; TCRdb keeps only in-frame clonotypes and omits some of them. The sample carries around 77,000 clones, 80% to 95% recorded once. The material sequenced was blood. The TCR was taken from a woman between 55 and 75 years old in good health.

CDR3: CASSPGVHNQPQHF. The CDR3 nucleotides read TGCGCCAGCAGCCCTGGAGTGCATAATCAGCCCCAGCATTTT. The chain couples TRBV5-1 to TRBJ1-5; D is unclear. The CDR3 has 14 amino acids. V lost 4 bases and J 4 bases, leaving 12 bases between the germline ends. Germline values: CDR1 SGHRS, CDR2 YFSETQ.